The source of this T cell receptor (beta chain) is a study of blood T cell repertoires in COVID-19. Study details: Researchers got acute and convalescent COVID-19 samples from the United States, Italy and Spain. T cells, B-cell-depleted T cells, or PBMCs supplied cDNA or gDNA.

Germline V CDR1 and CDR2: SEHNR, FQNEAQ (reference sequence). V lost 3 bases, J lost 2 bases, and 11 bases lay in between. The CDR3 is 16 residues long. In the original processing: Nucleated cell number was recorded as an estimate derived from reference gene primer amplification. Clones were sequenced by immunoSEQ multiplex PCR, and TCRdb holds only the in-frame ones, with some missing. That table gives V, J and clone size, and the DNA gave D and trimming. The table lists about 170,000 clones, roughly 83% of them singletons, with roughly 9% in the top ten. This sequence originates from a woman of 80 years or more with active or convalescent COVID-19. The J gene is TRBJ2-6, the V gene TRBV7-9; D might be TRBD1 (5 bases). The sequencing input was peripheral blood. CDR3 sequence (DNA): TGTGCCAGCAGCTTTTGGTCAGGGACTGGGGCCAACGTCCTGACTTTC. Translating gives CASSFWSGTGANVLTF.